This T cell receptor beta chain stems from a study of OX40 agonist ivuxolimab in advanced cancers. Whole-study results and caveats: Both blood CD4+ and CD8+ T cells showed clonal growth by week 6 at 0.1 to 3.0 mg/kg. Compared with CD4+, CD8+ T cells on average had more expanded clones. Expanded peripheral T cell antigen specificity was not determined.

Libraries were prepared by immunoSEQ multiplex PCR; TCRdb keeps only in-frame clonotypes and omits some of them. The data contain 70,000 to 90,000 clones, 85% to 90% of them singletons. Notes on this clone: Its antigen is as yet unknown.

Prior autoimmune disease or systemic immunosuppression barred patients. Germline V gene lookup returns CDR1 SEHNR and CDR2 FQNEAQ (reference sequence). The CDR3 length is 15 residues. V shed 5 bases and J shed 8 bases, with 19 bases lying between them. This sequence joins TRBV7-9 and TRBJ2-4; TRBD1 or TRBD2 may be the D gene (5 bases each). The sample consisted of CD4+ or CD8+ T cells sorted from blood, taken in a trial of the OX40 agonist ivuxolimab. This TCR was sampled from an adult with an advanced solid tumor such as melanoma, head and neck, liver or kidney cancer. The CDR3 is CASSPGGWGIDIQYF. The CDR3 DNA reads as TGTGCCAGCAGCCCGGGTGGTTGGGGGATCGACATTCAGTACTTC.